This T cell receptor beta chain was observed in a study of T cell responses to AZD1222 COVID-19 vaccine. CDR3 length: 14 amino acids. Trimming pared 6 bases from V and 1 base from J, leaving 9 bases between. Germline V gene lookup returns CDR1 MDHEN and CDR2 SYDVKM. This table comes from immunoSEQ multiplex PCR, and its TCRdb copy is limited to in-frame clones, with some not included. The sample yields about 210,000 clones, roughly 94% seen once. The sequence came from an adult who received the MenACWY meningococcal vaccine as a control. The sequences come from peripheral blood, collected 28 days after the second dose of the MenACWY control vaccine. The rearrangement links TRBV28 to TRBJ1-4, with TRBD1 as a possible D gene (6 bases). The CDR3 nucleotides are TGTGCCAGCAGGAGAGGGGGAACTAATGAAAAACTGTTTTTT. It codes for CASRRGGTNEKLFF.